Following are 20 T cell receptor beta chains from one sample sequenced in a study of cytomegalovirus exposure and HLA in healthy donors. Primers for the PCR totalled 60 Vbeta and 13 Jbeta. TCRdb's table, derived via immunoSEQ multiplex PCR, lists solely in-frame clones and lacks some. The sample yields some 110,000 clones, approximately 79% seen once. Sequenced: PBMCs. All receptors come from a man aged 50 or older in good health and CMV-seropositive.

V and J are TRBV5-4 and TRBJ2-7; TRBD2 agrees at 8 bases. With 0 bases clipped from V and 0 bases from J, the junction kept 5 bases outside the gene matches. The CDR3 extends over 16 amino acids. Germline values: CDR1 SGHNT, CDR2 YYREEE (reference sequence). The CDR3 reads CASSLAGSGSSYEQYF. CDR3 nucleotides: TGTGCCAGCAGCTTGGCCGGGAGCGGGAGCTCCTACGAGCAGTACTTC.

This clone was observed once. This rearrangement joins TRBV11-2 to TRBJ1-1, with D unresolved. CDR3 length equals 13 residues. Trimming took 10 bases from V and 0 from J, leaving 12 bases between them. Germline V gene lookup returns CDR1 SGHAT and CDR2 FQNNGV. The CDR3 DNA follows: TGTGCCATCGCGACTTTAGTGAACACTGAAGCTTTCTTT. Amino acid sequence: CAIATLVNTEAFF.

CDR3 protein: CASRGQGNPTGELFF. CDR3 bases: TGTGCCAGCAGGGGACAGGGTAACCCCACCGGGGAGCTGTTTTTT. This chain links TRBV6-1 with TRBJ2-2; 9 bases match TRBD1. The CDR3 is 15 residues long. Germline V gives CDR1 MNHNS, CDR2 SASEGT. Trimming cost V 6 bases and J 4 bases; bases outside gene matches: 6.

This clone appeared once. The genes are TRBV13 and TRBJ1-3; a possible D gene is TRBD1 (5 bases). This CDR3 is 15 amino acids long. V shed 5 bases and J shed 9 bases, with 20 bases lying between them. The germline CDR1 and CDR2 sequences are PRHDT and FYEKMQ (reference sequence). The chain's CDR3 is CASSRLSGPQGTIYF. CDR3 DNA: TGTGCCAGCAGCAGGCTGTCCGGTCCTCAGGGCACCATATATTTT. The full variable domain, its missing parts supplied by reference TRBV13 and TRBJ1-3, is AAGVIQSPRHLIKEKRETATLKCYPIPRHDTVYWYQQGPGQDPQFLISFYEKMQSDKGSIPDRFSAQQFSDYHSELNMSSLELGDSALYFCASSRLSGPQGTIYFGEGSWLTVV.

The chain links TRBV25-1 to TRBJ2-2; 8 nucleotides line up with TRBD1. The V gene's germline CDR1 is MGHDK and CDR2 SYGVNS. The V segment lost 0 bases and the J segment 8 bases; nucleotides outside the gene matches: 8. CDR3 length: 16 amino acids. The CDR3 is CASSEYLTGDTGELFF. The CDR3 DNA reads TGTGCCAGCAGTGAATACCTGACAGGGGATACTGGGGAGCTGTTTTTT.

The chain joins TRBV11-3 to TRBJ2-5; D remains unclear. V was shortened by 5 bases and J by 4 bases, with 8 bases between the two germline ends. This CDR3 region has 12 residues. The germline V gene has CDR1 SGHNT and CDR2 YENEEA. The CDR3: CASSPRGETQYF. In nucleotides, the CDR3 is TGTGCCAGCAGCCCTAGAGGAGAGACCCAGTACTTC. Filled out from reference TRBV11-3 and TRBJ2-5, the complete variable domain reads EAGVVQSPRYKIIEKKQPVAFWCNPISGHNTLYWYLQNLGQGPELLIRYENEEAVDDSQLPKDRFSAERLKGVDSTLKIQPAELGDSAVYLCASSPRGETQYFGPGTRLLVL.

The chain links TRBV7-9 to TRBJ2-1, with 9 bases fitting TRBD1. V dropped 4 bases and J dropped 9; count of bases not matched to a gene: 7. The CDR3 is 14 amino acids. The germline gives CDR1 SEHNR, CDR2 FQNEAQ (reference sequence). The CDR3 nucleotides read TGTGCCAGCAGCTCCGGGACAGGGTTTGTTGAGCAGTTCTTC. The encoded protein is CASSSGTGFVEQFF.

The CDR3 spells CASSQDRYGTATYEQYF. CDR3 DNA: TGTGCCAGCAGCCAAGATCGGTACGGGACAGCTACCTACGAGCAGTACTTC. The rearrangement uses TRBV4-2 and TRBJ2-7; 7 positions agree with TRBD1. CDR1 LGHNA and CDR2 YNFKEQ come from the germline V gene. This CDR3 spans 17 amino acids. J lost 2 bases, V lost 0 bases, and 10 bases had no gene match.

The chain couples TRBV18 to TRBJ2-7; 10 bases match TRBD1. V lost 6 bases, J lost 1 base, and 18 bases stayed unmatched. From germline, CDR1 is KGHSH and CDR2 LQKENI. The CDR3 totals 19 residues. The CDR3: CASSPMPPYPGQGSYEQYF. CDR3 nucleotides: TGTGCCAGCTCGCCAATGCCACCATATCCGGGACAGGGGTCCTACGAGCAGTACTTC.

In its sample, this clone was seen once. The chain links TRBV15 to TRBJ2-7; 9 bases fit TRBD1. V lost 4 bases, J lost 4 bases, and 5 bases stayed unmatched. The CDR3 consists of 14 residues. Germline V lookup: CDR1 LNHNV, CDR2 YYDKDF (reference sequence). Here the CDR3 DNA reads TGTGCCACCAGCACTCGACAGGGGGGATACGAGCAGTACTTC. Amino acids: CATSTRQGGYEQYF.

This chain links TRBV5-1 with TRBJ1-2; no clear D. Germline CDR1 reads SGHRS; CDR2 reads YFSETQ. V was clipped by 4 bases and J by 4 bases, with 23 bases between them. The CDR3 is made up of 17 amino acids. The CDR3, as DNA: TGCGCCAGCAGCCTTTCTCAAAGTGGGCTCGCCGTCTATGGCTACACCTTC. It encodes CASSLSQSGLAVYGYTF. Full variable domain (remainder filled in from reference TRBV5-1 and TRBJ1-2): KAGVTQTPRYLIKTRGQQVTLSCSPISGHRSVSWYQQTPGQGLQFLFEYFSETQRNKGNFPGRFSGRQFSNSRSEMNVSTLELGDSALYLCASSLSQSGLAVYGYTFGSGTRLTVV.

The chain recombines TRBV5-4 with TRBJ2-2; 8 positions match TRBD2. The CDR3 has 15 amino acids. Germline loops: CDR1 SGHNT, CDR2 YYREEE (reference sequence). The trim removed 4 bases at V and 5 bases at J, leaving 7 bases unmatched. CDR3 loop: CASSTGTRSTGELFF. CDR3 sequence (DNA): TGTGCCAGCAGCACCGGGACTAGGAGTACCGGGGAGCTGTTTTTT. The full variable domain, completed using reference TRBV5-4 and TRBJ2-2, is ETGVTQSPTHLIKTRGQQVTLRCSSQSGHNTVSWYQQALGQGPQFIFQYYREEENGRGNFPPRFSGLQFPNYSSELNVNALELDDSALYLCASSTGTRSTGELFFGEGSRLTVL.

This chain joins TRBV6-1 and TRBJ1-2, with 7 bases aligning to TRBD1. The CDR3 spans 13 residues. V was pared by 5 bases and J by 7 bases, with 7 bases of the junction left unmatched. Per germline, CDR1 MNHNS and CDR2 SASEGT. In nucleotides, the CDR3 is TGTGCCAGCAGTTTCCGACAGGGTCTTGGCTACACCTTC. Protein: CASSFRQGLGYTF.

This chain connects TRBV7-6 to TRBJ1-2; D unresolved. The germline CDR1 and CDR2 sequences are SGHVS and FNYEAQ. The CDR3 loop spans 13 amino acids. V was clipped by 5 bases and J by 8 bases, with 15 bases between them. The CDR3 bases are TGTGCCAGCAGCCCGCAACCGAATAGCGGCTACACCTTC. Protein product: CASSPQPNSGYTF.

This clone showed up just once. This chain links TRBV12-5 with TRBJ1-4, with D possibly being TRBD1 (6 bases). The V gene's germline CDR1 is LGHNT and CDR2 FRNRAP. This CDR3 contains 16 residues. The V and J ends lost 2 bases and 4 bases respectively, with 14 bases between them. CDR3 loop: CASGLNRQDHNEKLFF. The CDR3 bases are TGTGCTAGTGGTTTGAATCGACAGGACCATAATGAAAAACTGTTTTTT.

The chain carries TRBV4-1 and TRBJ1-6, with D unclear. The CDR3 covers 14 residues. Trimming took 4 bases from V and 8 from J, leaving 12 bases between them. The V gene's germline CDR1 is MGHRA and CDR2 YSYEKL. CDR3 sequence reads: CASSPTRGYSPLHF. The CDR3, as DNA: TGCGCCAGCAGCCCAACACGTGGTTATTCACCCCTCCACTTT.

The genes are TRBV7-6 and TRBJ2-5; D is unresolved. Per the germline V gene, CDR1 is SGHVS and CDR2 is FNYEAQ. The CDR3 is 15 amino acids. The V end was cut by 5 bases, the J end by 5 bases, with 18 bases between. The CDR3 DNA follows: TGTGCCAGCAGCCGCAATACTTGGTCTTCGGAGACCCAGTACTTC. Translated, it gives CASSRNTWSSETQYF. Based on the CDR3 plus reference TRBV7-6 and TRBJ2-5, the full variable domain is GAGVSQSPRYKVTKRGQDVALRCDPISGHVSLYWYRQALGQGPEFLTYFNYEAQQDKSGLPNDRFSAERPEGSISTLTIQRTEQRDSAMYRCASSRNTWSSETQYFGPGTRLLVL.

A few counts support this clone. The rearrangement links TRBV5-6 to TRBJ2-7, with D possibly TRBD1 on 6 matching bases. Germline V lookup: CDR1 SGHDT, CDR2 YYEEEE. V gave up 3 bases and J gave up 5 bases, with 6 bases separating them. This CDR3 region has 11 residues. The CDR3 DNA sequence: TGTGCCAGCAGCTGGGGGCACGAGCAGTACTTC. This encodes CASSWGHEQYF.

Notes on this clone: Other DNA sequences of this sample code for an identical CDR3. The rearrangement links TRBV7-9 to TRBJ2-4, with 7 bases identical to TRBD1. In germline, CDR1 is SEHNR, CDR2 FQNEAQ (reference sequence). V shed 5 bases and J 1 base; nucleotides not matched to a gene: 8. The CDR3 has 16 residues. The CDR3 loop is CASSVQQGLAKNIQYF. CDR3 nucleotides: TGTGCCAGCAGCGTCCAACAGGGGCTGGCCAAAAACATTCAGTACTTC.

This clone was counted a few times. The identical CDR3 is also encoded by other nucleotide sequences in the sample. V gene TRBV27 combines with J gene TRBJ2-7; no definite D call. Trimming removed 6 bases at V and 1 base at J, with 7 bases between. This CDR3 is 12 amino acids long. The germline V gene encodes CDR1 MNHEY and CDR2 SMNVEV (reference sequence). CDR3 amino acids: CASRDNSYEQYF. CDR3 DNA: TGTGCCAGCAGAGACAATTCCTACGAGCAGTACTTC.